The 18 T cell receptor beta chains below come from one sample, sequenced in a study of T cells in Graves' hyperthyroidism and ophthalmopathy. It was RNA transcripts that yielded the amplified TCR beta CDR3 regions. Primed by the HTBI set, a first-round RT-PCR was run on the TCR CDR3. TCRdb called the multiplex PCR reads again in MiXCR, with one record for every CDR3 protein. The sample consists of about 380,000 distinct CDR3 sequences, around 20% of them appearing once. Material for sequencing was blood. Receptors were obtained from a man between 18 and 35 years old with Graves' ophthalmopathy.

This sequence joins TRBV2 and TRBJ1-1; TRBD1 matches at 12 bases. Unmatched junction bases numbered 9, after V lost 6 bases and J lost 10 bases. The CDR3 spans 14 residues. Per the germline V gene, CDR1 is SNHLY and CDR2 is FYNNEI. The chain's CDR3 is CASSAHRDRGPAFF. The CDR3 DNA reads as TGTGCCAGCAGCGCCCACCGGGACAGGGGGCCAGCTTTCTTT.

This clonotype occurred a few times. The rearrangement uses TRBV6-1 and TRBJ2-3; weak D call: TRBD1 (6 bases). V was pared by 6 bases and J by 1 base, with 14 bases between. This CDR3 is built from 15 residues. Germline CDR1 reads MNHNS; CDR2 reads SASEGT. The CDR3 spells CASSTTGTGTDTQYF. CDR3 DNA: TGTGCCAGCAGCACGACAGGCACTGGCACAGATACGCAGTATTTT.

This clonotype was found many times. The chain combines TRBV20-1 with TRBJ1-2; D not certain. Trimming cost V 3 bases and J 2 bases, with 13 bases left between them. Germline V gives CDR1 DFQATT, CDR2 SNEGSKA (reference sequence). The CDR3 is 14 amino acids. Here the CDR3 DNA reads TGCAGTGCTAGGAGGCAGCTTAAGAACTATGGCTACACCTTC. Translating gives CSARRQLKNYGYTF.

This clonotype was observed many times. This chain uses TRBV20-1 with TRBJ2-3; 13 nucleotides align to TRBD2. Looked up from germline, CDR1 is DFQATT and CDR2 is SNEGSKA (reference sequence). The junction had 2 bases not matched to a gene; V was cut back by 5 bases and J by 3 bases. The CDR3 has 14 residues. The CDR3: CSALGLAGTDTQYF. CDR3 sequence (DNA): TGCAGTGCTCTGGGACTAGCGGGGACAGATACGCAGTATTTT.

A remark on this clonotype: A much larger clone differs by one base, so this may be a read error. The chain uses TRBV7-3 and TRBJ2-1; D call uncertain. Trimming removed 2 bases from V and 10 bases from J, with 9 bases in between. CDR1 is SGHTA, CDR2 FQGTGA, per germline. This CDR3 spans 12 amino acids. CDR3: CASSLLLDEQFF. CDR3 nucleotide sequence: TGTGCCAGCAGCTTATTGTTAGACGAGCAGTTCTTC.

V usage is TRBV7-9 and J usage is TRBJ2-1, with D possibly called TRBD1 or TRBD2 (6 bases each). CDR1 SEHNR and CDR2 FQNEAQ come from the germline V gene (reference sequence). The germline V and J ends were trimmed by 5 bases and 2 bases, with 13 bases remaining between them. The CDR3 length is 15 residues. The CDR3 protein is CASSAQGRTYNEQFF. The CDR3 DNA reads TGTGCCAGCAGCGCCCAGGGGAGGACCTACAATGAGCAGTTCTTC.

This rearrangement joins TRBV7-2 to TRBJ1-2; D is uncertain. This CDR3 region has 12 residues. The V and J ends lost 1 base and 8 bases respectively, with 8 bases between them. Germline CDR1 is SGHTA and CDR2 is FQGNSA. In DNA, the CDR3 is TGTGCCAGCAGCTTAGTCGTGGAGGGCTACACCTTC. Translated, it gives CASSLVVEGYTF.

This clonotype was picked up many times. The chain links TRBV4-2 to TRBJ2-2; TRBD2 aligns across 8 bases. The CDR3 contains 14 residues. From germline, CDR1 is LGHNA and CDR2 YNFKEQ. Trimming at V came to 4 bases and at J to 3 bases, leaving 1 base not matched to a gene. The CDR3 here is CASSPGLDTGELFF. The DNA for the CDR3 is TGTGCCAGCAGCCCGGGACTAGACACCGGGGAGCTGTTTTTT.

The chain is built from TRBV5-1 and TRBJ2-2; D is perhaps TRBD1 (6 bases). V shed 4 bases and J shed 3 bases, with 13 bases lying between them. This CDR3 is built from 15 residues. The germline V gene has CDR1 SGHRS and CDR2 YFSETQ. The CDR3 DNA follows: TGCGCCAGCAGCCCGGCGGCAGGGGACACCGGGGAGCTGTTTTTT. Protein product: CASSPAAGDTGELFF. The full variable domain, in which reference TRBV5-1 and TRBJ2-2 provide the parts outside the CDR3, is KAGVTQTPRYLIKTRGQQVTLSCSPISGHRSVSWYQQTPGQGLQFLFEYFSETQRNKGNFPGRFSGRQFSNSRSEMNVSTLELGDSALYLCASSPAAGDTGELFFGEGSRLTVL.

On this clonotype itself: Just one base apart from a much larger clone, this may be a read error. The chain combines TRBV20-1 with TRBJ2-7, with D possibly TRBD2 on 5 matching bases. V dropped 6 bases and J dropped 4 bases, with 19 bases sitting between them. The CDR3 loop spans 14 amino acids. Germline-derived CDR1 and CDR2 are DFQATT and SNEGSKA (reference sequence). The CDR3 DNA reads TGCAGTGCAAGTTCGAGACTATCACCTTACGAGCAGTACTTC. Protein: CSASSRLSPYEQYF.

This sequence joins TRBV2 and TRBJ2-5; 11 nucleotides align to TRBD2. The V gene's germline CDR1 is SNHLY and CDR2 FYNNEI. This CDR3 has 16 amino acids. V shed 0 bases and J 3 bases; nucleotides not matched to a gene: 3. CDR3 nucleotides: TGTGCCAGCAGTGAAGCGTTACTAGCGGGAGAAGAGACCCAGTACTTC. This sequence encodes CASSEALLAGEETQYF.

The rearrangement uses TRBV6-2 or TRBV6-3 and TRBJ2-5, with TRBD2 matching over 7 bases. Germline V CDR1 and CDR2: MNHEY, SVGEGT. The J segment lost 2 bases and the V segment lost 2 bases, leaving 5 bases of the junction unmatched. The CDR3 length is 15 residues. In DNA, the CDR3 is TGTGCCAGCAGTTACGACGCTAGCGGACAAGAGACCCAGTACTTC. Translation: CASSYDASGQETQYF.

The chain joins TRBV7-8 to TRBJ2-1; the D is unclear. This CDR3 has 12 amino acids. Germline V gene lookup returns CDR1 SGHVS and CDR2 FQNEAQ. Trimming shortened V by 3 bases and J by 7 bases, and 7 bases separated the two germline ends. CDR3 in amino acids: CASSFDGNEQFF. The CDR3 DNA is TGTGCCAGCAGCTTCGATGGAAATGAGCAGTTCTTC.

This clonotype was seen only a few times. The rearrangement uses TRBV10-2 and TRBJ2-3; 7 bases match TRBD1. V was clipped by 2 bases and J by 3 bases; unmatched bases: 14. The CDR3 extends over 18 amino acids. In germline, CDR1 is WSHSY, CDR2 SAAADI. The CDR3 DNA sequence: TGCGCCAGCAGTGAGCGAGAAAAAAGGGGGCGAGAGACAGATACGCAGTATTTT. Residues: CASSEREKRGRETDTQYF.

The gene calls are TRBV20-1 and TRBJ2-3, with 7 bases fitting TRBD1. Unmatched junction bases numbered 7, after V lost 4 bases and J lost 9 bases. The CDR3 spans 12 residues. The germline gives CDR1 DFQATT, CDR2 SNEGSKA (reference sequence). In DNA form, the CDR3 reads TGCAGTGCTATCGGACAGGACAGAACGCAGTATTTT. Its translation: CSAIGQDRTQYF.

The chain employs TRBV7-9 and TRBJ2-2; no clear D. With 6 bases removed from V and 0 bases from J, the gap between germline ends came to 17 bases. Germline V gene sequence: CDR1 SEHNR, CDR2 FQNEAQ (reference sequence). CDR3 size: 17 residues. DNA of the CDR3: TGTGCCAGCAGTCATCCTGGGTTCGGCGCGAACACCGGGGAGCTGTTTTTT. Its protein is CASSHPGFGANTGELFF.

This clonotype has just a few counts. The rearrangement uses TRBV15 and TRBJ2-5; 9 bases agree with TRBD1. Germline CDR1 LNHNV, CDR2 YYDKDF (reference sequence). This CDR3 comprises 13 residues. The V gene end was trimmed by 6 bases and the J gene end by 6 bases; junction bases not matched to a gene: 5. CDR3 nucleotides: TGTGCCACCAGGGACAGGGGAGATCAGACCCAGTACTTC. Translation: CATRDRGDQTQYF.

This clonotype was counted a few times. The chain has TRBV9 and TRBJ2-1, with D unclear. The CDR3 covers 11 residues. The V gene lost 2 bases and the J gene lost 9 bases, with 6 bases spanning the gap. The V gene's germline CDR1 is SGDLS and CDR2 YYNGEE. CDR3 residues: CASSVRGEQFF. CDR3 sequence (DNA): TGTGCCAGCAGCGTTAGAGGTGAGCAGTTCTTC.